What follows are 23 T cell receptor beta chains derived from one specimen sequenced in a study of T cell responses to AZD1222 COVID-19 vaccine (dated by TCRdb to about 2021). Taken with the paper, the label for time point translates to: about 28 days (+/-7) after the second vaccine dose. Preparation of the library involved the immunoSEQ multiplex PCR assay. TCRdb limited this immuneACCESS table to in-frame rearrangements with V and J called. A share of clones is missing; checked studies link under half to unresolved V genes, and the rest is unexplained. The sample table shows 80,000 or so clones, and more than 90% are seen once. The leading ten clones occupy roughly 4.3% of the sample. The source material was peripheral blood, sampled 28 days after the second AZD1222 dose. The receptors were gathered from an adult who received the AZD1222 COVID-19 vaccine.

The chain combines TRBV5-1 with TRBJ2-2; D is ambiguous. This CDR3 spans 16 amino acids. Germline CDR1 reads SGHRS; CDR2 reads YFSETQ. V dropped 0 bases and J dropped 0 bases, with 9 bases sitting between them. The DNA for the CDR3 is TGCGCCAGCAGCTTGGGCATAGGGTCGAACACCGGGGAGCTGTTTTTT. Translation: CASSLGIGSNTGELFF. Complete variable domain (other parts from reference TRBV5-1 and TRBJ2-2): KAGVTQTPRYLIKTRGQQVTLSCSPISGHRSVSWYQQTPGQGLQFLFEYFSETQRNKGNFPGRFSGRQFSNSRSEMNVSTLELGDSALYLCASSLGIGSNTGELFFGEGSRLTVL.

The chain joins TRBV4-2 to TRBJ1-2; D not resolved. Germline V gene sequence: CDR1 LGHNA, CDR2 YNFKEQ. V lost 0 bases and J lost 4, with 9 bases in between. The CDR3 is 14 amino acids. CDR3 sequence: CASSQDTEIYGYTF. The CDR3 DNA reads TGTGCCAGCAGCCAAGATACAGAGATCTATGGCTACACCTTC.

The chain couples TRBV9 to TRBJ2-1; TRBD2 aligns across 11 bases. The CDR3 has 18 amino acids. CDR1 and CDR2 (germline): SGDLS, YYNGEE. J lost 0 bases, V lost 4 bases, and 9 bases had no gene match. CDR3 coding DNA: TGTGCCAGCAGCTCAATAGCGGGAGGGGGGCTCTCCTACAATGAGCAGTTCTTC. It yields the protein CASSSIAGGGLSYNEQFF.

The chain has TRBV11-3 and TRBJ2-1, with 9 bases fitting TRBD2. The germline gives CDR1 SGHNT, CDR2 YENEEA. The CDR3 contains 14 residues. With V trimmed by 5 bases and J by 10 bases, 9 bases remained unmatched. The CDR3 region has the DNA TGTGCCAGCAGCACCGGGACTAGCTTAGAGGAGCAGTTCTTC. Translated: CASSTGTSLEEQFF.

This clone was counted a single time. The V and J genes are TRBV7-2 and TRBJ2-4; TRBD1 agrees at 8 bases. CDR1 is SGHTA and CDR2 is FQGNSA in the germline V gene. With V trimmed by 3 bases and J by 7 bases, 5 bases remained unmatched. This CDR3 has 14 residues. The CDR3 coding sequence is TGTGCCAGCAGCTTCAGGGGGCGTAGGAACATTCAGTACTTC. This translates into CASSFRGRRNIQYF.

This chain joins TRBV5-6 and TRBJ2-6, with 10 nucleotides matching TRBD2. V lost 3 bases to trimming and J lost 4 bases; unmatched junction nucleotides: 7. This CDR3 is built from 17 residues. In germline, CDR1 is SGHDT, CDR2 YYEEEE. The CDR3 loop reads CASSSAGGPYGANVLTF. Here the CDR3 DNA reads TGTGCCAGCAGCTCAGCGGGAGGGCCTTACGGGGCCAACGTCCTGACTTTC.

This chain uses TRBV5-1 with TRBJ2-7; 8 bases line up with TRBD1. Germline V CDR1 and CDR2: SGHRS, YFSETQ. Unmatched junction bases numbered 6, after V lost 4 bases and J lost 3 bases. The CDR3 has 14 residues. The chain's CDR3 is CASSGSTGDYEQYF. In DNA, the CDR3 is TGCGCCAGCAGCGGCTCGACAGGGGACTACGAGCAGTACTTC.

The CDR3 DNA reads as TGCAGCGTTGTATCAGATACTCAGCCCCAGCATTTT. It yields the protein CSVVSDTQPQHF. V usage is TRBV29-1 and J usage is TRBJ1-5; D remains unclear. Per the germline V gene, CDR1 is SQVTM and CDR2 is ANQGSEA. Trimming stripped 4 bases from V and 6 bases from J, with 10 bases between. This CDR3 region has 12 residues. Full variable domain (outside the CDR3, taken from reference TRBV29-1 and TRBJ1-5): SAVISQKPSRDICQRGTSLTIQCQVDSQVTMMFWYRQQPGQSLTLIATANQGSEATYESGFVIDKFPISRPNLTFSTLTVSNMSPEDSSIYLCSVVSDTQPQHFGDGTRLSIL.

This chain uses TRBV21-1 with TRBJ2-3; the table's D call of TRBD2 was not tested on the DNA. TRBV21-1 is a documented pseudogene. The CDR3 consists of 17 residues. The CDR3 DNA reads TGTGCCAGCAGCAAGAAAGGACTAGCGGGGATCACAGATACGCAGTATTTT. It encodes CASSKKGLAGITDTQYF.

J is TRBJ1-1 and V is TRBV30; D call uncertain. With 7 bases removed from V and 1 base from J, the gap between germline ends came to 10 bases. The germline gives CDR1 GTSNPN, CDR2 SVGIG (reference sequence). The CDR3 length is 12 residues. CDR3 DNA sequence: TGTGCCTCTTCGACGGCGAACACTGAAGCTTTCTTT. Translation: CASSTANTEAFF.

This chain connects TRBV11-1 to TRBJ2-5; TRBD1 is a possible D gene (5 bases). V was pared by 5 bases and J by 2 bases, with 12 bases between. This CDR3 is 14 amino acids long. Germline CDR1 reads SGHAT; CDR2 reads FQDESV (reference sequence). CDR3 coding DNA: TGTGCCAGCAGCCCGGCGACAGTACAAGAGACCCAGTACTTC. Protein product: CASSPATVQETQYF. Full variable domain (outside the CDR3, taken from reference TRBV11-1 and TRBJ2-5): EAEVAQSPRYKITEKSQAVAFWCDPISGHATLYWYRQILGQGPELLVQFQDESVVDDSQLPKDRFSAERLKGVDSTLKIQPAELGDSAMYLCASSPATVQETQYFGPGTRLLVL.

The chain couples TRBV29-1 to TRBJ1-1; 10 bases match TRBD1. The CDR3 runs to 17 residues. CDR1 is SQVTM and CDR2 is ANQGSEA in the germline V gene. The J segment lost 0 bases and the V segment lost 4 bases, leaving 11 bases of the junction unmatched. Written as DNA, the CDR3 is TGCAGCGTTGGAGGCCCCGGGACAGGGGCGATGAACACTGAAGCTTTCTTT. Translated, it gives CSVGGPGTGAMNTEAFF.

This chain uses TRBV25-1 with TRBJ2-3, with D uncertain. The CDR3 length is 15 residues. The germline V and J ends were trimmed by 4 bases and 0 bases, with 11 bases remaining between them. Germline V gene lookup returns CDR1 MGHDK and CDR2 SYGVNS. The CDR3 DNA is TGTGCCAGCAGTGGAGGATATACTAGCACAGATACGCAGTATTTT. This gives the protein CASSGGYTSTDTQYF.

This chain uses TRBV9 with TRBJ1-3; D is undetermined. The CDR3 totals 14 residues. The V gene's germline CDR1 is SGDLS and CDR2 YYNGEE. The V end was cut by 1 base, the J end by 0 bases, with 5 bases between. As DNA, the CDR3 is TGTGCCAGCAGCGTAAGGGACTCTGGAAACACCATATATTTT. This codes for CASSVRDSGNTIYF.

The chain combines TRBV6-1 with TRBJ2-7, with D uncertain. Germline CDR1 reads MNHNS; CDR2 reads SASEGT. The CDR3 spans 16 residues. Deletions cut 2 bases from V and 0 bases from J, with 14 bases between. The CDR3 loop reads CASSESQINYSYEQYF. Written as DNA, the CDR3 is TGTGCCAGCAGTGAAAGCCAGATCAACTACTCCTACGAGCAGTACTTC.

The genes are TRBV28 and TRBJ2-7, with a tentative D call TRBD2 (6 bases). The CDR3 length is 16 residues. Germline CDR1 MDHEN, CDR2 SYDVKM. Trimming took off 5 bases at V and 4 bases at J, with 21 bases between the two ends. The CDR3 nucleotides are TGTGCCAGCAGTACATCAAAATTCCGGGACTTATACGAGCAGTACTTC. It encodes CASSTSKFRDLYEQYF.

The chain carries TRBV12-3 or TRBV12-4 and TRBJ1-2; D not certain. The CDR3 sequence is 13 residues long. Trimming pared 1 base from V and 5 bases from J, leaving 8 bases between. The CDR3 loop is CASSLGTQYGYTF. Here the CDR3 DNA reads TGTGCCAGCAGTTTAGGGACCCAATATGGCTACACCTTC.

The genes are TRBV27 and TRBJ2-2, with D possibly matching TRBD1 (6 bases). The CDR3 spans 13 residues. Trimming pared 6 bases from V and 5 bases from J, leaving 10 bases between. The germline V gene has CDR1 MNHEY and CDR2 SMNVEV (reference sequence). As DNA, the CDR3 is TGTGCCAGCAGGTTAAGGGGGACCGGGGAGCTGTTTTTT. Translating gives CASRLRGTGELFF.

V gene TRBV19 combines with J gene TRBJ1-1, with a tentative D call TRBD1 (5 bases). The germline V gene has CDR1 LNHDA and CDR2 SQIVND (reference sequence). Between the trimmed V and J ends, which lost 2 bases and 0 bases, there was a span of 10 bases. This CDR3 has 15 residues. As DNA, the CDR3 is TGTGCCAGTAGTATACCGTCCAGGGTGAACACTGAAGCTTTCTTT. This codes for CASSIPSRVNTEAFF.

The rearrangement uses TRBV3-1 (or the pseudogene TRBV3-2) and TRBJ1-5; D not certain. Germline V lookup: CDR1 LGHDT, CDR2 YNNKEL (reference sequence). V dropped 2 bases and J dropped 2 bases, with 7 bases sitting between them. This CDR3 has 14 amino acids. CDR3 protein: CASSQHGGNQPQHF. The CDR3, as DNA: TGTGCCAGCAGCCAACATGGTGGCAATCAGCCCCAGCATTTT.

This chain uses TRBV30 with TRBJ2-5; TRBD1 matches 10 bases. Germline assignment: CDR1 GTSNPN and CDR2 SVGIG (reference sequence). This CDR3 spans 15 amino acids. Trimming cost V 2 bases and J 5 bases; bases outside gene matches: 8. DNA for the CDR3: TGTGCCTGGAGTCCCTCGCGGACAGGGGGGGAGACCCAGTACTTC. It encodes CAWSPSRTGGETQYF.

V is TRBV7-6 and J is TRBJ2-4; TRBD2 aligns across 7 bases. The CDR3 extends over 17 amino acids. V shed 1 base and J 3 bases; nucleotides not matched to a gene: 9. CDR1 and CDR2 from the germline V gene are SGHVS and FNYEAQ. CDR3 DNA: TGTGCCAGCAGCTTAGGGTGGGCGGGAGATGTCAAAAACATTCAGTACTTC. It is translated as CASSLGWAGDVKNIQYF.

There are a few counts of this clone. V gene TRBV19 combines with J gene TRBJ2-5; 8 bases align to TRBD2. V was pared by 7 bases and J by 5 bases, with 21 bases of the junction left unmatched. The length of the CDR3 is 18 residues. Germline assignment: CDR1 LNHDA and CDR2 SQIVND (reference sequence). CDR3 nucleotides: TGTGCCAGTATGGGGAACCTCAGTCCTAGCGGGTATGGGGAGACCCAGTACTTC. It translates to CASMGNLSPSGYGETQYF.